This is a list of T cell receptor beta chains from one sample in a study of blood T cell repertoires in COVID-19. TCRdb's copy holds only in-frame clones and misses some; the assay was immunoSEQ multiplex PCR. The sample lists roughly 100,000 clones; 85% to 90% were seen once. Sequencing used peripheral blood. The receptors stem from a man between 50 and 59 years old with acute or convalescent COVID-19. The CDR3 runs from the conserved cysteine through the conserved F or W. A D gene is named only where the DNA matches it firmly. Size tells how often a clone was seen (once, few, many) or the class of an expanded clone, and some rows leave it out.

CDR3: CASTPAGLAGGRETQYF
DNA: TGTGCCAGCACCCCGGCGGGACTAGCGGGAGGAAGGGAGACCCAGTACTTC
V: TRBV28
J: TRBJ2-5
size: -
D: TRBD2

CDR3: CATGTGGTDTQYF
DNA: TGTGCCACGGGGACAGGGGGCACAGATACGCAGTATTTT
V: TRBV24-1
J: TRBJ2-3
size: -
D: TRBD1

CDR3: CAISGTSGSVGELFF
DNA: TGTGCCATCAGTGGGACTAGCGGGAGTGTCGGGGAGCTGTTTTTT
V: TRBV10-3
J: TRBJ2-2
size: -
D: TRBD2

CDR3: CASSDVRGYTF
DNA: TGTGCCAGCAGTGATGTCCGGGGCTACACCTTC
V: TRBV25-1
J: TRBJ1-2
size: -
D: -

CDR3: CASSFQSNQPQHF
DNA: TGTGCCAGCAGTTTCCAGAGCAATCAGCCCCAGCATTTT
V: TRBV12-3/TRBV12-4
J: TRBJ1-5
size: -
D: -

CDR3: CASSPSGNTGELFF
DNA: TGTGCCAGCAGCCCGAGCGGCAACACCGGGGAGCTGTTTTTT
V: TRBV7-6
J: TRBJ2-2
size: -
D: -

CDR3: CASSYLGQNTEAFF
DNA: TGTGCCAGCAGTTACTTGGGACAGAACACTGAAGCTTTCTTT
V: TRBV6-5
J: TRBJ1-1
size: -
D: -

CDR3: CASSPGLAGATGELFF
DNA: TGTGCCAGCAGCCCGGGACTAGCGGGAGCAACCGGGGAGCTGTTTTTT
V: TRBV5-5
J: TRBJ2-2
size: few
D: TRBD2

CDR3: CASSLAGSGYGYTF
DNA: TGTGCCAGCAGCTTAGCAGGGAGCGGCTATGGCTACACCTTC
V: TRBV7-8
J: TRBJ1-2
size: -
D: -

CDR3: CASGFGTASYEQYF
DNA: TGTGCCAGCGGGTTCGGGACAGCCTCCTACGAGCAGTACTTC
V: TRBV2
J: TRBJ2-7
size: -
D: TRBD1

CDR3: CASSRGSAGNTIYF
DNA: TGTGCCAGTAGCCGAGGGTCAGCCGGAAACACCATATATTTT
V: TRBV19
J: TRBJ1-3
size: -
D: -

CDR3: CAWRLAGTDTQYF
DNA: TGTGCCTGGAGGCTAGCGGGCACAGATACGCAGTATTTT
V: TRBV30
J: TRBJ2-3
size: once
D: TRBD2

CDR3: CASSPTWGNYGYTF
DNA: TGCGCCAGCAGCCCAACGTGGGGCAACTATGGCTACACCTTC
V: TRBV5-1
J: TRBJ1-2
size: -
D: -

CDR3: CATTGGVEGALIQYF
DNA: TGTGCCACCACCGGAGGGGTGGAGGGGGCACTCATTCAGTACTTC
V: TRBV15
J: TRBJ2-4
size: once
D: -

CDR3: CASSQDRGYQPQHF
DNA: TGCGCCAGCAGCCAAGACAGGGGCTATCAGCCCCAGCATTTT
V: TRBV4-1
J: TRBJ1-5
size: -
D: -

CDR3: CASSGQGGNNSPLHF
DNA: TGTGCCAGCAGCGGACAGGGGGGAAATAATTCACCCCTCCACTTT
V: TRBV11-3
J: TRBJ1-6
size: -
D: TRBD1

CDR3: CASSSLGTGGKVDTQYF
DNA: TGTGCCAGCAGCTCGCTGGGGACAGGGGGCAAGGTAGATACGCAGTATTTT
V: TRBV7-9
J: TRBJ2-3
size: -
D: TRBD1

CDR3: CASSFGGTYGYTF
DNA: TGTGCCAGCAGTTTTGGCGGTACCTATGGCTACACCTTC
V: TRBV27
J: TRBJ1-2
size: -
D: -

CDR3: CASSKLRGGQETQYF
DNA: TGTGCCAGCAGCAAACTGCGGGGGGGACAAGAGACCCAGTACTTC
V: TRBV21-1
J: TRBJ2-5
size: -
D: -

CDR3: CASSLGRGIGELFF
DNA: TGTGCCAGCAGTTTAGGCAGGGGAATCGGGGAGCTGTTTTTT
V: TRBV28
J: TRBJ2-2
size: -
D: -

CDR3: CASSGQGFTGELFF
DNA: TGTGCCAGCTCAGGACAGGGCTTCACCGGGGAGCTGTTTTTT
V: TRBV27
J: TRBJ2-2
size: -
D: TRBD1

CDR3: CATSDPLSHEQYF
DNA: TGTGCCACCAGTGACCCGTTGAGCCACGAGCAGTACTTC
V: TRBV24-1
J: TRBJ2-7
size: -
D: -

CDR3: CASSFNDEQYF
DNA: TGCGCCAGCAGCTTCAATGACGAGCAGTACTTC
V: TRBV5-1
J: TRBJ2-7
size: few
D: -

CDR3: CSVEALGGYTF
DNA: TGCAGCGTTGAAGCCCTCGGGGGCTACACCTTC
V: TRBV29-1
J: TRBJ1-2
size: -
D: -

CDR3: CASSVGSLGTDTQYF
DNA: TGTGCCAGCAGCGTTGGTTCCCTCGGGACAGATACGCAGTATTTT
V: TRBV9
J: TRBJ2-3
size: -
D: -

CDR3: CASSFEGAGETQYF
DNA: TGTGCCAGCAGCTTTGAGGGGGCAGGTGAGACCCAGTACTTC
V: TRBV7-9
J: TRBJ2-5
size: -
D: TRBD1

CDR3: CASSPRGQGTHQFF
DNA: TGTGCCAGCAGTCCGCGGGGACAGGGGACCCACCAGTTCTTC
V: TRBV2
J: TRBJ2-1
size: -
D: TRBD1

CDR3: CASSPSGRVTTGELFF
DNA: TGTGCCAGCAGCCCTAGCGGGAGGGTTACCACCGGGGAGCTGTTTTTT
V: TRBV28
J: TRBJ2-2
size: -
D: TRBD2

CDR3: CASSLGAASGRRRGQFF
DNA: TGTGCCAGCAGCTTAGGGGCCGCTAGCGGGAGAAGGAGGGGGCAGTTCTTC
V: TRBV7-6
J: TRBJ2-1
size: -
D: TRBD2

CDR3: CASSQDWLAGSYNEQFF
DNA: TGCGCCAGCAGCCAAGATTGGCTAGCGGGCTCCTACAATGAGCAGTTCTTC
V: TRBV4-1
J: TRBJ2-1
size: -
D: TRBD2

CDR3: CASSLQIAKNIQYF
DNA: TGTGCCAGCAGCTTGCAGATAGCCAAAAACATTCAGTACTTC
V: TRBV11-2
J: TRBJ2-4
size: -
D: -

CDR3: CASSQEEGGQHYEQYF
DNA: TGCGCCAGCAGCCAAGAGGAAGGTGGACAACACTACGAGCAGTACTTC
V: TRBV4-1
J: TRBJ2-7
size: -
D: -

CDR3: CASSLGTVEGSPLHF
DNA: TGTGCCAGCAGTTTAGGGACAGTAGAGGGTTCACCCCTCCACTTT
V: TRBV27
J: TRBJ1-6
size: -
D: TRBD1

CDR3: CASRPKTGGQETQYF
DNA: TGCGCCAGCAGACCGAAGACAGGGGGTCAAGAGACCCAGTACTTC
V: TRBV23-1
J: TRBJ2-5
size: -
D: TRBD1

CDR3: CASSLFYYNEQFF
DNA: TGTGCCAGCAGTTTATTCTACTACAATGAGCAGTTCTTC
V: TRBV27
J: TRBJ2-1
size: -
D: -

CDR3: CASSLFPRQSGYTF
DNA: TGTGCCAGCAGTTTGTTTCCCCGACAGAGTGGCTACACCTTC
V: TRBV27
J: TRBJ1-2
size: -
D: -

CDR3: CSVRGQVNTEAFF
DNA: TGCAGCGTAAGAGGACAGGTGAACACTGAAGCTTTCTTT
V: TRBV29-1
J: TRBJ1-1
size: -
D: TRBD1

CDR3: CASSAARSSYEQYF
DNA: TGCGCCAGCAGCGCCGCGAGGAGCTCCTACGAGCAGTACTTC
V: TRBV5-1
J: TRBJ2-7
size: -
D: -

CDR3: CASSQSTGVTQYF
DNA: TGTGCCAGCAGCCAATCGACAGGGGTGACCCAGTACTTC
V: TRBV16
J: TRBJ2-5
size: -
D: TRBD1

CDR3: CASSPPQGAAFF
DNA: TGTGCCAGCTCACCCCCTCAGGGCGCGGCTTTCTTT
V: TRBV18
J: TRBJ1-1
size: once
D: -

CDR3: CASSLGGRNTGELFF
DNA: TGCGCCAGCAGCTTGGGGGGGCGTAACACCGGGGAGCTGTTTTTT
V: TRBV5-1
J: TRBJ2-2
size: -
D: -

CDR3: CASSPARSDLEQFF
DNA: TGCGCCAGCAGCCCCGCCCGGAGCGACCTGGAGCAGTTCTTC
V: TRBV5-1
J: TRBJ2-1
size: -
D: -

CDR3: CASSLRISGQGSGANVLTF
DNA: TGTGCCAGCAGCCTTCGTATATCGGGACAGGGCTCTGGGGCCAACGTCCTGACTTTC
V: TRBV9
J: TRBJ2-6
size: -
D: TRBD1